This TCR beta chain came from a study of post-analysis software for immune sequencing data. Study-level points and caveats: In patients, TRBV5-6, TRBV5-1 and TRBV20-1 belonged to five TRBV segments found more frequently than in controls.

Unique molecular identifiers were carried by the TCR beta cDNA libraries. From the PCR reads, TCRdb called clonotypes with MiXCR, one entry per CDR3 protein. The repertoire has a few hundred thousand distinct CDR3 sequences, roughly 35% of them found once; the top ten carry around an eighth. V dropped 4 bases and J dropped 2 bases, with 8 bases sitting between them. CDR1 and CDR2 (germline): MNHEY, SVGAGI. The CDR3 runs 14 residues. This clonotype was seen only a few times. Its antigen is unknown. Sequencing was done on a sample of blood. The clonotype was recovered from a girl under 18 with multiple sclerosis. This chain connects TRBV6-5 to TRBJ1-4; D not resolved. The CDR3 coding sequence is TGTGCCAGCAGTTCAGCGAGGACTAATGAAAAACTGTTTTTT. Translating it yields CASSSARTNEKLFF.